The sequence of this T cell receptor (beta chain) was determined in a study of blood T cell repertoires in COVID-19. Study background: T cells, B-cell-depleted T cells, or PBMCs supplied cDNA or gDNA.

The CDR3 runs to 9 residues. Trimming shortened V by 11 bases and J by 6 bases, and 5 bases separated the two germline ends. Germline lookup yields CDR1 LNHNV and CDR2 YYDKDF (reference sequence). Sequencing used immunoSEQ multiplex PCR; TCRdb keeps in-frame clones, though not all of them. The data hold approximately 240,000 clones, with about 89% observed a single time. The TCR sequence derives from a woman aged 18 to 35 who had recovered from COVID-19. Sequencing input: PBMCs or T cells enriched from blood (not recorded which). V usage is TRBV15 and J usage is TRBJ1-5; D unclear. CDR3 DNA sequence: TGTGCCGGGAGTCAGCCCCAGCATTTT. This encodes CAGSQPQHF.